The clone carrying this T cell receptor (beta chain) was detected many times. Its antigen is currently unknown. The source of the sample is a study of response to subunit inactivated influenza vaccine. Study-wide results and caveats: Authors suggested that a seasonal influenza vaccination recruits few new T cells each time.

One entry per CDR3 protein results from TCRdb running MiXCR on the RT-PCR reads. The table records about 540,000 distinct CDR3 sequences, around 15% of them present only once. The CDR3 consists of 14 residues. In germline, CDR1 is LGHNA, CDR2 YSLEER. V lost 0 bases to trimming and J lost 6 bases, with 8 bases between them. This clonotype was obtained from a man between 50 and 59 years old who received an inactivated influenza vaccine. This chain connects TRBV4-3 to TRBJ2-2, with a weak D call TRBD1 (6 bases). The sample in question was PBMCs from blood, obtained roughly 12 days after vaccination. In DNA, the CDR3 is TGCGCCAGCAGCCAAGAAACAGGGCCCGGGGAGCTGTTTTTT. Translating it yields CASSQETGPGELFF.